Each of the 23 T cell receptor beta chains below was sequenced from the same sample in a study of blood T cell repertoires in COVID-19. The repertoire was sequenced with immunoSEQ multiplex PCR; TCRdb's copy has only in-frame clones and lacks some. The table includes some 280,000 clones, around four fifths detected once. The sample taken for sequencing was peripheral blood. The receptors stem from a woman between 45 and 65 years old with active or convalescent COVID-19.

The rearrangement uses TRBV5-1 and TRBJ1-1; D is undetermined. The CDR3 covers 14 residues. Germline assignment: CDR1 SGHRS and CDR2 YFSETQ. V lost 0 bases, J lost 0 bases, and 6 bases lay in between. CDR3 DNA sequence: TGCGCCAGCAGCTTGGAGACATTGAACACTGAAGCTTTCTTT. Translated, it gives CASSLETLNTEAFF.

The chain has TRBV28 and TRBJ1-1; maybe TRBD1 (5 bases). The CDR3 is 14 residues long. Germline V gene data show CDR1 as MDHEN and CDR2 as SYDVKM. Trimming took 7 bases from V and 5 from J, leaving 17 bases between them. The CDR3 loop is CASNEAGMVTEAFF. CDR3 coding DNA: TGTGCCAGCAACGAGGCAGGGATGGTAACTGAAGCTTTCTTT.

The rearrangement links TRBV6-5 to TRBJ2-2; 7 nucleotides align to TRBD1. The CDR3 has 15 amino acids. V trimming: 6 bases; J trimming: 3 bases; junction bases outside the gene matches: 7. Germline V gives CDR1 MNHEY, CDR2 SVGAGI. The CDR3, as DNA: TGTGCCAGCAGGGCACCGGGACAGTACACCGGGGAGCTGTTTTTT. Its protein is CASRAPGQYTGELFF.

This chain links TRBV10-3 with TRBJ2-6, with D possibly TRBD1 on 6 matching bases. V gave up 3 bases and J gave up 2 bases, with 11 bases separating them. The CDR3 length is 16 residues. CDR1 is ENHRY and CDR2 is SYGVKD in the germline V gene. DNA for the CDR3: TGTGCCATCAGTGACAACGGGACACCTGGGGCCAACGTCCTGACTTTC. Protein: CAISDNGTPGANVLTF.

The V call is TRBV27, the J call TRBJ2-4, with D maybe TRBD1 (6 bases). V lost 3 bases and J 0 bases, leaving 9 bases between the germline ends. Per the germline V gene, CDR1 is MNHEY and CDR2 is SMNVEV (reference sequence). The CDR3 contains 15 residues. CDR3 nucleotides: TGTGCCAGCAGTTTGGGGGCACTAGCCAAAAACATTCAGTACTTC. It codes for CASSLGALAKNIQYF.

The genes are TRBV3-1 (or the pseudogene TRBV3-2) and TRBJ2-2; weak D call: TRBD1 (5 bases). This CDR3 is built from 15 residues. V dropped 3 bases and J dropped 6 bases, with 14 bases sitting between them. Germline V gene data show CDR1 as LGHDT and CDR2 as YNNKEL (reference sequence). The CDR3 reads CASSHRPGKAGELFF. The CDR3 DNA is TGTGCCAGCAGCCACCGTCCAGGGAAGGCCGGGGAGCTGTTTTTT.

CDR3 sequence (DNA): TGTGCCAGCAGCTCGCCCAGCGTGAAAGAGACCCAGTACTTC. Translation gives CASSSPSVKETQYF. The chain employs TRBV5-4 and TRBJ2-5; D unclear. The germline V gene encodes CDR1 SGHNT and CDR2 YYREEE (reference sequence). This CDR3 spans 14 amino acids. V was trimmed by 3 bases and J by 3 bases, leaving 12 bases between them.

The J gene is TRBJ2-1, the V gene TRBV6-5; TRBD2 aligns across 7 bases. Trimming removed 7 bases from V and 6 bases from J; junction bases left unmatched: 12. This CDR3 is built from 15 residues. Germline-derived CDR1 and CDR2 are MNHEY and SVGAGI. In nucleotides, the CDR3 is TGTGCCAGCACCCCCCTGGCGGGAGTGGTCAATGAGCAGTTCTTC. Translation gives CASTPLAGVVNEQFF.

This chain connects TRBV25-1 to TRBJ1-1; 8 bases map to TRBD1. V was pared by 8 bases and J by 5 bases, with 4 bases of the junction left unmatched. Germline V gene data show CDR1 as MGHDK and CDR2 as SYGVNS. The CDR3 is made up of 12 amino acids. The CDR3 sequence: CASQGAQTEAFF. CDR3 sequence (DNA): TGTGCCAGCCAGGGGGCGCAAACTGAAGCTTTCTTT. Using reference TRBV25-1 and TRBJ1-1 for the parts outside the CDR3, the full variable domain is EADIYQTPRYLVIGTGKKITLECSQTMGHDKMYWYQQDPGMELHLIHYSYGVNSTEKGDLSSESTVSRIRTEHFPLTLESARPSHTSQYLCASQGAQTEAFFGQGTRLTVV.

This chain links TRBV9 with TRBJ2-3, with a possible D match to TRBD2 (5 bases). Germline CDR1 SGDLS, CDR2 YYNGEE. Trimming took off 0 bases at V and 4 bases at J, with 12 bases between the two ends. The CDR3 totals 15 residues. CDR3: CASSVDEGWSDTQYF. The CDR3 DNA reads as TGTGCCAGCAGCGTAGATGAGGGATGGTCAGATACGCAGTATTTT.

Worth noting for this clone: Sequence at one end of the junction differs from germline and may be a read error. The CDR3 DNA is TGCGCCAGCACCTTGGGACCTAGCGGGAGGGTGGAGGGCTACGAGCAGTACTTC. This gives the protein CASTLGPSGRVEGYEQYF. The V gene is TRBV5-1, the J gene TRBJ2-7; 12 positions agree with TRBD2. The germline V gene encodes CDR1 SGHRS and CDR2 YFSETQ. The CDR3 extends over 18 amino acids.

The chain couples TRBV5-8 to TRBJ1-2; 7 nucleotides line up with TRBD1. The CDR3 sequence is 16 residues long. Per germline, CDR1 SGHTS and CDR2 YDEGEE. Losses at the gene ends were 3 bases for V and 2 bases for J; bases not matched to a gene: 10. The CDR3 DNA reads TGTGCCAGCAGCTCCGCGCCACCGACAGGGAACTATGGCTACACCTTC. Translated, it gives CASSSAPPTGNYGYTF.

This chain connects TRBV9 to TRBJ2-2, with 14 bases aligning to TRBD2. The CDR3 sequence is 19 residues long. With 0 bases clipped from V and 7 bases from J, the junction kept 11 bases outside the gene matches. In germline, CDR1 is SGDLS, CDR2 YYNGEE. The CDR3 sequence is CASSVEEPGLAGAGGELFF. CDR3 DNA: TGTGCCAGCAGCGTAGAGGAGCCGGGACTAGCGGGAGCGGGCGGGGAGCTGTTTTTT.

The gene calls are TRBV10-2 and TRBJ2-7, with 14 bases that match TRBD2. This CDR3 region has 14 residues. Germline trimming cut 6 bases from V and 3 bases from J; bases unmatched to any gene: 1. The V gene's germline CDR1 is WSHSY and CDR2 SAAADI. CDR3 region: CASRGLAGDYEQYF. In DNA form, the CDR3 reads TGCGCCAGCAGGGGACTAGCGGGGGACTACGAGCAGTACTTC.

The chain has TRBV6-5 and TRBJ2-7; 8 bases fit TRBD2. Germline values: CDR1 MNHEY, CDR2 SVGAGI. The CDR3 runs to 15 residues. After removal of 5 bases from V and 4 bases from J, the junction contained 10 bases not matched to a gene. The CDR3 DNA follows: TGTGCCAGCAGTAAACGGGGGAGCGGGAGATACGAGCAGTACTTC. Encoded protein: CASSKRGSGRYEQYF.

This chain connects TRBV3-1 (or the pseudogene TRBV3-2) to TRBJ1-1, with unresolved D. CDR1 is LGHDT, CDR2 YNNKEL, per germline (reference sequence). V gave up 0 bases and J gave up 10 bases, with 18 bases separating them. The CDR3 is made up of 15 amino acids. The CDR3 bases are TGTGCCAGCAGCCAAGATTCGGGTCCTGAAACCCGAGCTTTCTTT. It encodes CASSQDSGPETRAFF.

As to this clone: Within the sample, other DNA sequences also encode this same CDR3. CDR3 sequence reads: CASSLFQGARAGELFF. The DNA for the CDR3 is TGTGCCAGCAGTTTATTTCAGGGGGCGCGTGCCGGGGAGCTGTTTTTT. The chain carries TRBV28 and TRBJ2-2, with 8 bases identical to TRBD1. The CDR3 length is 16 residues. The germline gives CDR1 MDHEN, CDR2 SYDVKM. Germline trimming cut 1 base from V and 6 bases from J; bases unmatched to any gene: 7.

V and J are TRBV6-5 and TRBJ1-1; weak D call: TRBD1 (5 bases). CDR3 length equals 13 residues. V lost 0 bases and J 9 bases, leaving 11 bases between the germline ends. Germline CDR1 and CDR2: MNHEY and SVGAGI. CDR3 in DNA: TGTGCCAGCAGTTACTCGTGGGGGGAGAAAGCTTTCTTT. It codes for CASSYSWGEKAFF.

This clone was seen a single time. The rearrangement links TRBV10-2 to TRBJ1-6; 7 bases line up with TRBD1. CDR1 WSHSY and CDR2 SAAADI come from the germline V gene. This CDR3 region has 13 residues. V lost 7 bases, J lost 7 bases, and 4 bases stayed unmatched. The CDR3 loop is CASTPTGNSPLHF. The CDR3, as DNA: TGCGCCAGCACTCCGACAGGGAATTCACCCCTCCACTTT.

This chain uses TRBV28 with TRBJ2-7; tentatively, D is TRBD2 (6 bases). Germline lookup yields CDR1 MDHEN and CDR2 SYDVKM. Trimming cost V 5 bases and J 3 bases, with 11 bases left between them. The CDR3 is 13 amino acids. CDR3 nucleotide sequence: TGTGCCAGCAGTCCGGGACTTAGCTACGAGCAGTACTTC. This gives the protein CASSPGLSYEQYF.

This sequence joins TRBV6-8 and TRBJ2-7, with D perhaps matching TRBD2 (7 bases). The germline V and J ends were trimmed by 6 bases and 3 bases, with 18 bases remaining between them. CDR1 and CDR2 (germline): MNHGY, SAAAGT. The CDR3 contains 15 residues. CDR3 residues: CASRPSGGFNYEQYF. The CDR3 DNA reads as TGTGCCAGCAGGCCCTCGGGGGGCTTCAACTACGAGCAGTACTTC.

On this clone itself: This same CDR3 is encoded by further DNA sequences in the sample. V gene TRBV18 combines with J gene TRBJ1-2, with D possibly TRBD1 on 6 matching bases. Deletions cut 2 bases from V and 8 bases from J, with 6 bases between. CDR1 KGHSH and CDR2 LQKENI come from the germline V gene. The CDR3 consists of 11 residues. CDR3 DNA: TGTGCCAGCTCACCAGGGGGCGGCTACACCTTC. Translation gives CASSPGGGYTF. The variable domain in full, with the rest retrieved from reference TRBV18 and TRBJ1-2, is NAGVMQNPRHLVRRRGQEARLRCSPMKGHSHVYWYRQLPEEGLKFMVYLQKENIIDESGMPKERFSAEFPKEGPSILRIQQVVRGDSAAYFCASSPGGGYTFGSGTRLTVV.

This rearrangement joins TRBV5-1 to TRBJ1-2; maybe TRBD1 (5 bases). This CDR3 is 13 amino acids long. Trimming removed 0 bases from V and 5 bases from J, with 8 bases in between. Germline V gives CDR1 SGHRS, CDR2 YFSETQ. CDR3 in amino acids: CASSLGQFYGYTF. The CDR3 coding sequence is TGCGCCAGCAGCTTGGGACAGTTTTATGGCTACACCTTC.